Only a few counts were recorded for the clone carrying this T cell receptor (beta chain). The CDR3 is 14 residues long. Trimming removed 3 bases from V and 4 bases from J; junction bases left unmatched: 4. Germline loops: CDR1 SGHTS, CDR2 YDEGEE. This sample stems from a study of cytomegalovirus exposure and HLA in healthy donors. In the PCR, 60 Vbeta and 13 Jbeta primers were used. Measured with immunoSEQ multiplex PCR; TCRdb has only the in-frame clones, and not every one. The sample has 150,000 to 200,000 clones, more than 65% seen once. Sequenced: PBMCs. V and J are TRBV5-8 and TRBJ2-1; 7 nucleotides agree with TRBD2. This receptor was taken from a woman in her thirties in good health and CMV-seropositive. CDR3 region: CASSWGGTYNEQFF. DNA for the CDR3: TGTGCCAGCAGCTGGGGGGGGACGTACAATGAGCAGTTCTTC.